This T cell receptor (beta chain) comes out of a study of neurological immune-mediated disorders. This clonotype was counted ten times or more. Antigen: not known. 5'RACE generated cDNA with 10-nucleotide random UMIs. TCRdb analysed the 5' RACE reads with MiXCR anew, one entry per CDR3 protein. The table lists about 50,000 distinct CDR3 sequences, 1.9% of them singletons. Study results and caveats: Phylogenetic analysis grouped 18 of 34 multiple sclerosis patients' repertoires together, suggesting a possible repertoire signature. Private repertoires in all groups were suggested, as expanded clones shared no CDR3 amino acid sequences across subjects.

The sequenced sample consisted of PBMCs. This sequence originates from a woman between 40 and 55 years old with multiple sclerosis.

Written as DNA, the CDR3 is TGCGCCAGCAGCCTGGACAGGGGGAACAACGAGCAGTACTTC. It is translated as CASSLDRGNNEQYF. The chain joins TRBV5-1 to TRBJ2-7, with TRBD1 matching over 10 bases. Per the germline V gene, CDR1 is SGHRS and CDR2 is YFSETQ. The CDR3 length is 14 residues. The junction had 6 bases not matched to a gene; V was cut back by 4 bases and J by 5 bases.